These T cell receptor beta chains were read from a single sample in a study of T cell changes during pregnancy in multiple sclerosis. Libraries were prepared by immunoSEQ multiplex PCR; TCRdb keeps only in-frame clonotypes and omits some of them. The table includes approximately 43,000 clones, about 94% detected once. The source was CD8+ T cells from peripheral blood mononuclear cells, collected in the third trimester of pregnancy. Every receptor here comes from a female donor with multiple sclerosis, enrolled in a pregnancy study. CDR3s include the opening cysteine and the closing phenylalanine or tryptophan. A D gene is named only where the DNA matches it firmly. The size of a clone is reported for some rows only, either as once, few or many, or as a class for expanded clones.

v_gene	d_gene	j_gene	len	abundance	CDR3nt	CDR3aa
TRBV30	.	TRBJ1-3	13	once	TGTGCCTGGATTGAGTCGGCTGGAAACACCATATATTTT	CAWIESAGNTIYF
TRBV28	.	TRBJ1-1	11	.	TGTGCCAGCAGTTTATTGTCAGAAGCTTTCTTT	CASSLLSEAFF
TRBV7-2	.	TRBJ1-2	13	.	TGTGCCACTGCTGGGGGGTCCAACTATGGCTACACCTTC	CATAGGSNYGYTF
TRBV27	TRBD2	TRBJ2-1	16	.	TGTGCCAGCAGTTCCTTCCTAGCGGGAGTGTACAATGAGCAGTTCTTC	CASSSFLAGVYNEQFF
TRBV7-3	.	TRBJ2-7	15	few	TGTGCCAGCAGCTTAGGTCAGGGAGGCTCCTACGAGCAGTACTTC	CASSLGQGGSYEQYF
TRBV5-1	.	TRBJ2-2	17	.	TGCGCCAGCAGCCCGCCGGAGCGGGTGACTCGCACCGGGGAGCTGTTTTTT	CASSPPERVTRTGELFF
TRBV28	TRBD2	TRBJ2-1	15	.	TGTGCCAGCAGCCTGACTAGCGGGAGTTTAGGTGAGCAGTTCTTC	CASSLTSGSLGEQFF
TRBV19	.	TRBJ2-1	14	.	TGTGCCAGTAGTCCAAGCGGGCCGGACAATGAGCAGTTCTTC	CASSPSGPDNEQFF
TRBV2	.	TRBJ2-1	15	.	TGTGCCAGCAGTGTTGACGGGGGCTCCTACAATGAGCAGTTCTTC	CASSVDGGSYNEQFF
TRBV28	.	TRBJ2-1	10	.	TGTGCCAGGAAGGGGGTGAGGCAGTTCTTC	CARKGVRQFF
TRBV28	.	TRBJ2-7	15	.	TGTGCCAGCAGTCCCCGGTTGCTCCCCACCTACGAGCAGTACTTC	CASSPRLLPTYEQYF